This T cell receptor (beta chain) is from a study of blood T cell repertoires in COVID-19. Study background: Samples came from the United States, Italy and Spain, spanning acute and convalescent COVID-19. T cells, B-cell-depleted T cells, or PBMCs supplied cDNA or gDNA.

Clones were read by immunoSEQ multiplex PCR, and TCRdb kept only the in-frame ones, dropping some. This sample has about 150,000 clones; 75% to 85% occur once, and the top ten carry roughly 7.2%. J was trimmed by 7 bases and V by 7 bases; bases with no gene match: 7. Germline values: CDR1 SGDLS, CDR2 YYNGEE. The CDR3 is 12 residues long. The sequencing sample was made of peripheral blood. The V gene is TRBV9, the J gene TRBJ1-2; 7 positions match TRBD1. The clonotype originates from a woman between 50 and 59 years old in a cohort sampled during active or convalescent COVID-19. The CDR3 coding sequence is TGTGCCAGCGAGGGGGCTGGGCTTGGCTACACCTTC. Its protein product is CASEGAGLGYTF.